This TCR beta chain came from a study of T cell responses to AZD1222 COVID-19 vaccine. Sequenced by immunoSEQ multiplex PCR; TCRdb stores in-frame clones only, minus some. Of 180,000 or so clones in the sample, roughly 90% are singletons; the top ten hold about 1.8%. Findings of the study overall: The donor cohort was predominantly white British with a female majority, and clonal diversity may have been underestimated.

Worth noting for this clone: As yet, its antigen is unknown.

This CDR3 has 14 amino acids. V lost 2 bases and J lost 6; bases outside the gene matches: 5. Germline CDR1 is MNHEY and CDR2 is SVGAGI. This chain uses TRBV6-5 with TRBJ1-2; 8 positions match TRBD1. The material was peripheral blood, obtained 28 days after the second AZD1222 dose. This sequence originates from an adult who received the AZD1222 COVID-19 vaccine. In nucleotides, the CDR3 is TGTGCCAGCAGTTACAGAACGACAGGGGATGGCTACACCTTC. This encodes CASSYRTTGDGYTF.